This TCR beta chain was sequenced in a study of shared clonotypes between healthy human individuals. As handled by the study authors: Quality scores were absent from the junction-only immunoSEQ sequences, so filtering differed. Here immunoSEQ multiplex PCR was the method, and the copy in TCRdb shows in-frame clones only, minus some. D and trimming come from the DNA, and the V and J calls and clone size come from that table. The sample has over 2 million clones, 85% to 95% seen once. Trimming pared 0 bases from V and 2 bases from J, leaving 14 bases between. Germline V gene sequence: CDR1 SGHTA, CDR2 FQGNSA. The CDR3 is 17 amino acids. In this sample, this clone turned up once. Antigen unknown. Study results and caveats: Across subsets, estimated richness was generally greater for naive than for memory populations.

The rearrangement joins TRBV7-2 to TRBJ2-1; no firm D call. The source is a man between 18 and 35 years old in good health. Some clones in this sample may be carry-over from other donors' samples. Sequences were obtained from naive CD4+ T cells from PBMCs. Subset in this sample: CD45RA+ positively selected. As DNA, the CDR3 is TGTGCCAGCAGCTTAGCGCGCGACTCCTGGGCCTACAATGAGCAGTTCTTC. It translates to CASSLARDSWAYNEQFF.